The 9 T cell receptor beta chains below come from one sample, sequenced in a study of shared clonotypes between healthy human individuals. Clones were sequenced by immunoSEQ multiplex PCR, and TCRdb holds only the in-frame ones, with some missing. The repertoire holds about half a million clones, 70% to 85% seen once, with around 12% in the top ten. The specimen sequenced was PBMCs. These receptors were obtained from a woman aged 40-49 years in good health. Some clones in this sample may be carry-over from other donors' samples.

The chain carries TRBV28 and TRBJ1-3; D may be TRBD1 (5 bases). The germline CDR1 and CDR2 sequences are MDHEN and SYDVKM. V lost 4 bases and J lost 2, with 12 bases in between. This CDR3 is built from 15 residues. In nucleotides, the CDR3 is TGTGCCAGCAGTTCTCCGGGGACCACTGGAAACACCATATATTTT. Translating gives CASSSPGTTGNTIYF. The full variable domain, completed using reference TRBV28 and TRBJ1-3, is DVKVTQSSRYLVKRTGEKVFLECVQDMDHENMFWYRQDPGLGLRLIYFSYDVKMKEKGDIPEGYSVSREKKERFSLILESASTNQTSMYLCASSSPGTTGNTIYFGEGSWLTVV.

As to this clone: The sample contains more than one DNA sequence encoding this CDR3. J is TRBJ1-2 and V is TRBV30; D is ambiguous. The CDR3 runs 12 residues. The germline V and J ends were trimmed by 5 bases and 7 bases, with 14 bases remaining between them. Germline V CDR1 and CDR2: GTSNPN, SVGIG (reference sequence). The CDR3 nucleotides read TGTGCCTGGGTCAGCGGGTCTGGTGGCTACACCTTC. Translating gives CAWVSGSGGYTF.

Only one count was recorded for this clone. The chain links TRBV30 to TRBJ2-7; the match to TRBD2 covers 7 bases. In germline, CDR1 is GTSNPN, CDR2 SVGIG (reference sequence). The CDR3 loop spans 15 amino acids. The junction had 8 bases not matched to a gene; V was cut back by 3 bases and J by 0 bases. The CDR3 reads CAWSLRGLTSYEQYF. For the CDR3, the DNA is TGTGCCTGGAGCCTTAGGGGACTAACCTCCTACGAGCAGTACTTC. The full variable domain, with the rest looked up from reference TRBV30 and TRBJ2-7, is SQTIHQWPATLVQPVGSPLSLECTVEGTSNPNLYWYRQAAGRGLQLLFYSVGIGQISSEVPQNLSASRPQDRQFILSSKKLLLSDSGFYLCAWSLRGLTSYEQYFGPGTRLTVT.

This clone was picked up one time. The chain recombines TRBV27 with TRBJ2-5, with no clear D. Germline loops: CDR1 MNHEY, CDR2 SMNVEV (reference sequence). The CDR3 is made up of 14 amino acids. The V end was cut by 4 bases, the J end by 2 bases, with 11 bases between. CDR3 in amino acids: CASSSRALQETQYF. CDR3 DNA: TGTGCCAGCAGTTCGCGTGCGCTACAAGAGACCCAGTACTTC.

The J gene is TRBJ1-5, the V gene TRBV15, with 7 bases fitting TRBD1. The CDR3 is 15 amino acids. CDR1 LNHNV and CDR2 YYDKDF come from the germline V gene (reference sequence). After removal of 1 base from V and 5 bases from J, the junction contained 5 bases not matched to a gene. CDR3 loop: CATSRGDRTDQPQHF. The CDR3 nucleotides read TGTGCCACCAGCAGAGGGGACAGAACCGATCAGCCCCAGCATTTT.

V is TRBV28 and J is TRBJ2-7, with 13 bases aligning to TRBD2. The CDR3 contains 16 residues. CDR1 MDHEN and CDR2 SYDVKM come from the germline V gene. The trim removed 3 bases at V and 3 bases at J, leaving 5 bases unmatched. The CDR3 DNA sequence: TGTGCCAGCAGTTTGATCCGGACTAGCGGGAGCTACGAGCAGTACTTC. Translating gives CASSLIRTSGSYEQYF.

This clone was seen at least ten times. The CDR3 region has the DNA TGTGCCAGCGACGACAGGCTCTACGAGCAGTACTTC. Translation gives CASDDRLYEQYF. The rearrangement joins TRBV6-1 to TRBJ2-7; tentative D call: TRBD1 (6 bases). The germline V gene has CDR1 MNHNS and CDR2 SASEGT. The CDR3 is 12 amino acids. The V gene lost 8 bases and the J gene lost 3 bases, with 11 bases spanning the gap.

This CDR3 reads CASSSTGELFF. The CDR3 nucleotides read TGTGCCAGCAGCAGCACCGGGGAGCTGTTTTTT. The chain joins TRBV7-3 to TRBJ2-2; D not resolved. The CDR3 runs 11 residues. The germline gives CDR1 SGHTA, CDR2 FQGTGA. The V end lost 5 bases, the J end lost 4 bases, and 2 bases lay between the germline ends.

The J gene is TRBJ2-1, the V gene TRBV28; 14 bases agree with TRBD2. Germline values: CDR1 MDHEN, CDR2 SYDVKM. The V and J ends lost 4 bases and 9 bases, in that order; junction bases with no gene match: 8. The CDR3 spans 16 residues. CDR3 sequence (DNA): TGTGCCAGCAGTTCCATGACTAGCGGGAGGGCCGGTGAGCAGTTCTTC. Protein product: CASSSMTSGRAGEQFF.